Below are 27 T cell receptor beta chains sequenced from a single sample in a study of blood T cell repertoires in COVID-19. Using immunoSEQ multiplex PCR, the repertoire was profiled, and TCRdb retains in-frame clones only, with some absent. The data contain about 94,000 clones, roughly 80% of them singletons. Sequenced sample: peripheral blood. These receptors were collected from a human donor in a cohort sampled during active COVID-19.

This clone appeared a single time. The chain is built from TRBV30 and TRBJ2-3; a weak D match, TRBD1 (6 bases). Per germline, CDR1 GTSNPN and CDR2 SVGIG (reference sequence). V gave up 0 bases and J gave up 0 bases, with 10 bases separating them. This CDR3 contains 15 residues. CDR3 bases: TGTGCCTGGAGTGTCAGGGGCCCAAGCACAGATACGCAGTATTTT. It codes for CAWSVRGPSTDTQYF.

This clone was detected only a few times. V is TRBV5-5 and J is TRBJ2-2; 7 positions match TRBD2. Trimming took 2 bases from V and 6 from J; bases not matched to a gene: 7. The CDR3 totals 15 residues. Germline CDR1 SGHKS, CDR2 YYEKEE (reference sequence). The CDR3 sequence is CASSFLTTSSGELFF. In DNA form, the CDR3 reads TGTGCCAGCAGCTTTCTGACGACTAGCTCCGGGGAGCTGTTTTTT.

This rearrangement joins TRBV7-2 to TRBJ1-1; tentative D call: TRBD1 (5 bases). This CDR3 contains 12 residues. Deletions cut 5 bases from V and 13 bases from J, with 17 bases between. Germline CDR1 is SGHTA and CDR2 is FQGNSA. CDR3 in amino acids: CASSPGSSVVFF. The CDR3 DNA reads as TGTGCCAGCAGCCCAGGGTCTTCTGTTGTTTTCTTT.

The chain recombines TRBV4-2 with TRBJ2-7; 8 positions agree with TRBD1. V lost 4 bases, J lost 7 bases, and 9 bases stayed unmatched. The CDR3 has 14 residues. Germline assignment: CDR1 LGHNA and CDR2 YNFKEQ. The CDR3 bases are TGTGCCAGCAGCCCAGGACAGGGAACGAGGGAGCAGTACTTC. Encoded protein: CASSPGQGTREQYF.

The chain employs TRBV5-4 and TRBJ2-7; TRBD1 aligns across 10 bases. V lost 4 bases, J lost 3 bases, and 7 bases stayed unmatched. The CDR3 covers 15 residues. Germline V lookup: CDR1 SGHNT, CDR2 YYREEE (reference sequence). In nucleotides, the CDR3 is TGTGCCAGCAGCACCGCCGGGACAGGGGTCTACGAGCAGTACTTC. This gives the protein CASSTAGTGVYEQYF.

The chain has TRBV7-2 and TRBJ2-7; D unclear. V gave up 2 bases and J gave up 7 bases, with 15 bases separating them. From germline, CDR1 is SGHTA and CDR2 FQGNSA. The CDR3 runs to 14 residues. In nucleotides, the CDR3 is TGTGCCAGCAGCTTACGACCATTAGGCGGTGAGCAGTACTTC. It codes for CASSLRPLGGEQYF.

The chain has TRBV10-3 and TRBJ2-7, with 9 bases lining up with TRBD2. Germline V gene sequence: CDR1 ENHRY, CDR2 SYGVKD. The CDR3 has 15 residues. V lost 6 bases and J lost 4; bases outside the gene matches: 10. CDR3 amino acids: CAISETGLASYEQYF. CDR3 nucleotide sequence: TGTGCCATCAGCGAGACGGGACTAGCATCGTACGAGCAGTACTTC.

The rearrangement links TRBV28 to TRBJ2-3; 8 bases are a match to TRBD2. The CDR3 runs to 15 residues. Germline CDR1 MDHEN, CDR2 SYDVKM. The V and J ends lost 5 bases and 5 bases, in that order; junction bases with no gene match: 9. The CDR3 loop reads CASSRPGLGRDTQYF. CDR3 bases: TGTGCCAGCAGTCGACCGGGACTAGGAAGAGATACGCAGTATTTT. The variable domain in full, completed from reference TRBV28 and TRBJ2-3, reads DVKVTQSSRYLVKRTGEKVFLECVQDMDHENMFWYRQDPGLGLRLIYFSYDVKMKEKGDIPEGYSVSREKKERFSLILESASTNQTSMYLCASSRPGLGRDTQYFGPGTRLTVL.

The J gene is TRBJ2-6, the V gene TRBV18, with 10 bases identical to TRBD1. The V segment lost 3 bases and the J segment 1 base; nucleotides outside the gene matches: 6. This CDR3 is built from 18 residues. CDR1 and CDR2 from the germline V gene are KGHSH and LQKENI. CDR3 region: CASSPTGGAGSGANVLTF. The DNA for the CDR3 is TGTGCCAGCTCACCGACAGGGGGCGCCGGGTCTGGGGCCAACGTCCTGACTTTC.

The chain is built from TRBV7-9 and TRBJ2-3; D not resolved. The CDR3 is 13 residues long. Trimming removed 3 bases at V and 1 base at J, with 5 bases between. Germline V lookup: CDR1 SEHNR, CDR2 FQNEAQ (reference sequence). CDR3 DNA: TGTGCCAGCAGCTTCTGGCGCACAGATACGCAGTATTTT. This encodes CASSFWRTDTQYF.

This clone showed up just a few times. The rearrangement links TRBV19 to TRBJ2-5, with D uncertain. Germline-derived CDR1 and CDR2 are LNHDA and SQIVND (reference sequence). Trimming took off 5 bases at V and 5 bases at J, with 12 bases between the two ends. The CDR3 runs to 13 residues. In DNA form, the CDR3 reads TGTGCCAGTAGTCTCGCCCTCAGTGAGACCCAGTACTTC. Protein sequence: CASSLALSETQYF.

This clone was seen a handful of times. CDR3 region: CASSLISSGRYEQYF. In nucleotides, the CDR3 is TGCGCCAGCAGCCTTATATCCAGCGGGAGGTACGAGCAGTACTTC. The chain employs TRBV4-1 and TRBJ2-7, with TRBD2 matching 9 bases. Germline assignment: CDR1 MGHRA and CDR2 YSYEKL. The CDR3 sequence is 15 residues long. The V and J ends lost 4 bases and 4 bases, in that order; junction bases with no gene match: 8.

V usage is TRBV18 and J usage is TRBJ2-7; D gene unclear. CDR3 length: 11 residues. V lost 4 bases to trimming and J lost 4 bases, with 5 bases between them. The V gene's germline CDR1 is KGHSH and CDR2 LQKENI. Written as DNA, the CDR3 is TGTGCCAGCTCACTAGAGTACGAGCAGTACTTC. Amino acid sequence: CASSLEYEQYF.

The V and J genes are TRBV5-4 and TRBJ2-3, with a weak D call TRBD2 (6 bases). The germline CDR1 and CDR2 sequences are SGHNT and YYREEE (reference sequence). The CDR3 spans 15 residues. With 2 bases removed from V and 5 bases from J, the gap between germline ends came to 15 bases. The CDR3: CASSFLGGKGDTQYF. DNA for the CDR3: TGTGCCAGCAGCTTCCTCGGGGGTAAGGGAGATACGCAGTATTTT.

CDR3 in DNA: TGTGCCAGTAGTCCGGGACTAGCGGCTGTTGAGCAGTACTTC. Translation: CASSPGLAAVEQYF. This rearrangement joins TRBV19 to TRBJ2-7; 11 bases line up with TRBD2. V was clipped by 5 bases and J by 7 bases; unmatched bases: 7. Looked up from germline, CDR1 is LNHDA and CDR2 is SQIVND (reference sequence). The CDR3 runs 14 residues.

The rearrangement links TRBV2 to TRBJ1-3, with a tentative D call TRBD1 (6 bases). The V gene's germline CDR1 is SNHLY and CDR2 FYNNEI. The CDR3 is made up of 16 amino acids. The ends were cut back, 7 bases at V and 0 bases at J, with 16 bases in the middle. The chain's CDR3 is CASTPDGQSSGNTIYF. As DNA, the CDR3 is TGTGCCAGCACCCCGGATGGACAGAGCTCTGGAAACACCATATATTTT. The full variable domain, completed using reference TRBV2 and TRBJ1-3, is EPEVTQTPSHQVTQMGQEVILRCVPISNHLYFYWYRQILGQKVEFLVSFYNNEISEKSEIFDDQFSVERPDGSNFTLKIRSTKLEDSAMYFCASTPDGQSSGNTIYFGEGSWLTVV.

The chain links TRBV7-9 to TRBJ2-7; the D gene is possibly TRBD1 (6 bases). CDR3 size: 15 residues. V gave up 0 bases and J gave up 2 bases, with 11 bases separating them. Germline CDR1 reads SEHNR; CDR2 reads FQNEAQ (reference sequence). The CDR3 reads CASSLAQGRTYEQYF. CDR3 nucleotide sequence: TGTGCCAGCAGCTTAGCACAGGGAAGGACCTACGAGCAGTACTTC.

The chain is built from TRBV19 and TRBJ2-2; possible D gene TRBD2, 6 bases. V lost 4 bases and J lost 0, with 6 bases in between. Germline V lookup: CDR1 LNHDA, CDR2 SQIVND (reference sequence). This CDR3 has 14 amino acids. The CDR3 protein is CASSSGTNTGELFF. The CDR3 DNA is TGTGCCAGTAGTAGCGGGACGAACACCGGGGAGCTGTTTTTT. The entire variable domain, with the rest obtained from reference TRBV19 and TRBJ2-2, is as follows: DGGITQSPKYLFRKEGQNVTLSCEQNLNHDAMYWYRQDPGQGLRLIYYSQIVNDFQKGDIAEGYSVSREKKESFPLTVTSAQKNPTAFYLCASSSGTNTGELFFGEGSRLTVL.

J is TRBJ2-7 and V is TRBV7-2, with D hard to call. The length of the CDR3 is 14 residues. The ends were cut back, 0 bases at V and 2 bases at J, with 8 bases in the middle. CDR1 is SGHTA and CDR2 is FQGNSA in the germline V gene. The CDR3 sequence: CASSLAADPYEQYF. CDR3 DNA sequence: TGTGCCAGCAGCTTAGCCGCAGATCCCTACGAGCAGTACTTC. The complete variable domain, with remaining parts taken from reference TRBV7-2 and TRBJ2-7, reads GAGVSQSPSNKVTEKGKDVELRCDPISGHTALYWYRQSLGQGLEFLIYFQGNSAPDKSGLPSDRFSAERTGGSVSTLTIQRTQQEDSAVYLCASSLAADPYEQYFGPGTRLTVT.

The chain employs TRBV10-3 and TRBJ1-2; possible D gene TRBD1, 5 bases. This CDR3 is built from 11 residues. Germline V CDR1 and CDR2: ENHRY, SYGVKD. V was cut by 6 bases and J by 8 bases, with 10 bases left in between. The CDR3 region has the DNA TGTGCCATCAGGGGGGGGGACGGCTACACCTTC. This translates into CAIRGGDGYTF.

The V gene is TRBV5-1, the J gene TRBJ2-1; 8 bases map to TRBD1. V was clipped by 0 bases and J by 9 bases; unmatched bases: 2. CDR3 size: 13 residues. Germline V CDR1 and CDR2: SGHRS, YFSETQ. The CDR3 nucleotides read TGCGCCAGCAGCTTGGGACAGGGGATTGAGCAGTTCTTC. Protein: CASSLGQGIEQFF.

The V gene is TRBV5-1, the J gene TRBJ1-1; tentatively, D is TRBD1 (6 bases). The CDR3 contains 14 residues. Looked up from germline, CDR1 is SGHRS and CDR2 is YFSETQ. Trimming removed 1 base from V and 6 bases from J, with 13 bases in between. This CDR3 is CASSLHREGSEAFF. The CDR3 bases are TGCGCCAGCAGCTTGCACAGGGAGGGATCTGAAGCTTTCTTT.

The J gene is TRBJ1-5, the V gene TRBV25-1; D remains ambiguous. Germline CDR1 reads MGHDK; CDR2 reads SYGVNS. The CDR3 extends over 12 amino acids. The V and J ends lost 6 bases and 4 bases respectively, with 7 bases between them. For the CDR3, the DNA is TGTGCCAGCAGGACGGAGAATCAGCCCCAGCATTTT. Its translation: CASRTENQPQHF. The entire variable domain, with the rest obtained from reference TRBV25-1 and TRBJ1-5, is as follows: EADIYQTPRYLVIGTGKKITLECSQTMGHDKMYWYQQDPGMELHLIHYSYGVNSTEKGDLSSESTVSRIRTEHFPLTLESARPSHTSQYLCASRTENQPQHFGDGTRLSIL.

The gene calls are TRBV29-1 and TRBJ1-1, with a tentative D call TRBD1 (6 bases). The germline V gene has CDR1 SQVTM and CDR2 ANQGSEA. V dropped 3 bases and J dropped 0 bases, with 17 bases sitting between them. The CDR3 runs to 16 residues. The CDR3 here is CSVEGAGGMLNTEAFF. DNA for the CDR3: TGCAGCGTTGAGGGGGCGGGGGGTATGCTGAACACTGAAGCTTTCTTT.

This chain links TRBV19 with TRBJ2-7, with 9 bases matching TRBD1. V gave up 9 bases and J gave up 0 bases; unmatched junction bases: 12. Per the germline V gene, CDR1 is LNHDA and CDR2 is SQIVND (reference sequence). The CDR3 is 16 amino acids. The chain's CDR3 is CASRPGTGFGSYEQYF. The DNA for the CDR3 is TGTGCCAGCCGTCCCGGGACAGGGTTTGGCTCCTACGAGCAGTACTTC.

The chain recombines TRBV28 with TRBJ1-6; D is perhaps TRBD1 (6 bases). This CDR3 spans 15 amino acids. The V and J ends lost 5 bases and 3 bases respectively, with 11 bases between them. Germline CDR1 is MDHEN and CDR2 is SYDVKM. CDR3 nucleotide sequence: TGTGCCAGCAGTCTTACAGGGTTCTATAATTCACCCCTCCACTTT. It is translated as CASSLTGFYNSPLHF.

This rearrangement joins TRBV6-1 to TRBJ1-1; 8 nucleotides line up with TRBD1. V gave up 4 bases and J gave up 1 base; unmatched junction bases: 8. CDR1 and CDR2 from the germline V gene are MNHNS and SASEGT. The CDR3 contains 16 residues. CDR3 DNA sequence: TGTGCCAGCAGTGCAAGAGCCGGGACAGGGAACACTGAAGCTTTCTTT. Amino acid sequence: CASSARAGTGNTEAFF.